Listed below are T cell receptor beta chains from one sample, sequenced in a study of beta chain features in type 1 diabetes. The protocol was immunoSEQ multiplex PCR, while the TCRdb copy is restricted to in-frame clones and leaves out a portion. The sample holds over 350,000 clones, approximately 15% seen once. Sequenced material: naive CD4+ T cells from blood. The receptors shown here come from a woman under 30 in good health. The CDR3 runs from the conserved cysteine through the conserved F or W. D genes are given only for firm matches. Rows may omit the clone size; those that give it use once, few, many or a size class.

v_gene: TRBV18; d_gene: TRBD2; abundance: few; j_gene: TRBJ2-1; CDR3nt: TGTGCCAGCTCACGGGGGACTAGCGGGGAGGTCTTTTCTACGAATGAGCAGTTCTTC; CDR3aa: CASSRGTSGEVFSTNEQFF
v_gene: TRBV4-1; d_gene: TRBD2; abundance: .; j_gene: TRBJ2-1; CDR3nt: TGCGCCAGCAGCCGGGGGCCTCTAGCGGGAAATTCCAATGAGCAGTTCTTC; CDR3aa: CASSRGPLAGNSNEQFF
v_gene: TRBV29-1; d_gene: TRBD2; abundance: .; j_gene: TRBJ2-1; CDR3nt: TGCAGCGTTTCAGGACTAGCGGGAGGAATCGAGCAGTTCTTC; CDR3aa: CSVSGLAGGIEQFF
v_gene: TRBV28; d_gene: .; abundance: few; j_gene: TRBJ1-1; CDR3nt: TGTGCCAGCAGTTCAGGCGCCCTTGAAGCTTTCTTT; CDR3aa: CASSSGALEAFF
v_gene: TRBV6-5; d_gene: TRBD1; abundance: .; j_gene: TRBJ1-5; CDR3nt: TGTGCCAGCAGTTCCCATAACAGGGGAGACCAGCATTTT; CDR3aa: CASSSHNRGDQHF
v_gene: TRBV7-2; d_gene: .; abundance: .; j_gene: TRBJ1-5; CDR3nt: TGTGCCAGCAGCTTATATGGGGGCGCGCAGGGACAGCCCCAGCATTTT; CDR3aa: CASSLYGGAQGQPQHF
v_gene: TRBV28; d_gene: .; abundance: few; j_gene: TRBJ2-7; CDR3nt: TGTGCCTGCAGGGGCGCCTACGAGCAGTACTTC; CDR3aa: CACRGAYEQYF
v_gene: TRBV5-4; d_gene: TRBD1; abundance: .; j_gene: TRBJ1-2; CDR3nt: TGTGCCAGCAGCCGGCCGGGACAGTCGAACTATGGCTACACCTTC; CDR3aa: CASSRPGQSNYGYTF
v_gene: TRBV4-2; d_gene: .; abundance: few; j_gene: TRBJ2-3; CDR3nt: TGTGCCAGCAGCCCAGGGGAAGATACGCAGTATTTT; CDR3aa: CASSPGEDTQYF
v_gene: TRBV4-2; d_gene: .; abundance: .; j_gene: TRBJ1-5; CDR3nt: TGTGCCAGCAGCCAAGATCTGGGCAGGGGTGAGCAGCCCCAGCATTTT; CDR3aa: CASSQDLGRGEQPQHF
v_gene: TRBV5-1; d_gene: TRBD2; abundance: few; j_gene: TRBJ2-5; CDR3nt: TGCGCCAGCAGCTTGTATATCGGGAGGCTCCAAGAGACCCAGTACTTC; CDR3aa: CASSLYIGRLQETQYF
v_gene: TRBV9; d_gene: TRBD2; abundance: .; j_gene: TRBJ2-1; CDR3nt: TGTGCCAGCAGCGTAGGACTCGTAGCGGGGGTTTCGGATGAGCAGTTCTTC; CDR3aa: CASSVGLVAGVSDEQFF
v_gene: TRBV28; d_gene: .; abundance: few; j_gene: TRBJ1-5; CDR3nt: TGTGCCAGCAGTTCTCCGGTCCAGGGACTAACCCTTAGCAATCAGCCCCAGCATTTT; CDR3aa: CASSSPVQGLTLSNQPQHF
v_gene: TRBV7-2; d_gene: .; abundance: .; j_gene: TRBJ2-5; CDR3nt: TGTGCCAGCAGCTTTAGACTGCCCCGAGAGACCCAGTACTTC; CDR3aa: CASSFRLPRETQYF
v_gene: TRBV5-6; d_gene: TRBD2; abundance: .; j_gene: TRBJ2-7; CDR3nt: TGTGCCAGCGGACTAGCGGGAGTTGACTACGAGCAGTACTTC; CDR3aa: CASGLAGVDYEQYF
v_gene: TRBV7-9; d_gene: .; abundance: .; j_gene: TRBJ1-3; CDR3nt: TGTGCCAGCAGCTCCCAAGCCTCTGGAAACACCATATATTTT; CDR3aa: CASSSQASGNTIYF
v_gene: TRBV30; d_gene: .; abundance: few; j_gene: TRBJ2-7; CDR3nt: TGTGCTCTAAACAACCGGGGAGACGAGCAGTACTTC; CDR3aa: CALNNRGDEQYF
v_gene: TRBV2; d_gene: .; abundance: .; j_gene: TRBJ2-1; CDR3nt: TGTGCCGGCTATGGGGGGATCTCCTACAATGAGCAGTTCTTC; CDR3aa: CAGYGGISYNEQFF
v_gene: TRBV6-5; d_gene: .; abundance: few; j_gene: TRBJ1-1; CDR3nt: TGTGCCACCTCTACAGGGACCACTGAAGCTTTCTTT; CDR3aa: CATSTGTTEAFF
v_gene: TRBV19; d_gene: .; abundance: .; j_gene: TRBJ1-1; CDR3nt: TGTGCCAGTAGTATGTACCAGGGTCGGCACACTGAAGCTTTCTTT; CDR3aa: CASSMYQGRHTEAFF
v_gene: TRBV5-4; d_gene: TRBD2; abundance: few; j_gene: TRBJ2-5; CDR3nt: TGTGCCAGCAGCTCACTCGCCGGGACTAGCGGGGGGTACCAAGAGACCCAGTACTTC; CDR3aa: CASSSLAGTSGGYQETQYF
v_gene: TRBV15; d_gene: .; abundance: .; j_gene: TRBJ1-1; CDR3nt: TGTGCCACCAGCCGGGGACAAGTGAACACTGAAGCTTTCTTT; CDR3aa: CATSRGQVNTEAFF
v_gene: TRBV5-1; d_gene: .; abundance: .; j_gene: TRBJ2-7; CDR3nt: TGCGCCAGCAGCTTGGACGGGGGACTCTACGAGCAGTACTTC; CDR3aa: CASSLDGGLYEQYF
v_gene: TRBV30; d_gene: .; abundance: few; j_gene: TRBJ2-4; CDR3nt: TGTGCCTCGAGAAGGGGCGGCGGAAACATTCAGTACTTC; CDR3aa: CASRRGGGNIQYF
v_gene: TRBV19; d_gene: .; abundance: .; j_gene: TRBJ2-3; CDR3nt: TGTGCCAGTAGCCCTCAGCGGAGCACAGATACGCAGTATTTT; CDR3aa: CASSPQRSTDTQYF
v_gene: TRBV6-6; d_gene: .; abundance: few; j_gene: TRBJ1-2; CDR3nt: TGTGCCAGCACCGACCACGGCTTCCCCAGGGATGGCTACACCTTC; CDR3aa: CASTDHGFPRDGYTF